This entry concerns a single T cell receptor (beta chain). Antigen unknown. This entry is derived from a study of cytomegalovirus exposure and HLA in healthy donors. Points from the study as a whole: Previously analyzed data showed that most TCR beta V segments were productive at a frequency of about 90% or about 30%. Reportedly, diagnosis of cytomegalovirus status by the classifier showed high specificity and sensitivity.

The PCR ran on 60 Vbeta and 13 Jbeta primers. The protocol was immunoSEQ multiplex PCR, while the TCRdb copy is restricted to in-frame clones and leaves out a portion. The sample has roughly 90,000 clones; roughly 78% are singletons. V lost 5 bases, J lost 1 base, and 8 bases stayed unmatched. Germline V gene sequence: CDR1 KGHSH, CDR2 LQKENI. The CDR3 consists of 16 residues. This clonotype was obtained from a man aged 30 to 45 in good health and CMV-seronegative. The source material was PBMCs. The J gene is TRBJ2-1, the V gene TRBV18, with TRBD2 matching over 7 bases. CDR3 nucleotides: TGTGCCAGCTCATACCTAAGCGGGATTTCCTACAATGAGCAGTTCTTC. Translating gives CASSYLSGISYNEQFF.